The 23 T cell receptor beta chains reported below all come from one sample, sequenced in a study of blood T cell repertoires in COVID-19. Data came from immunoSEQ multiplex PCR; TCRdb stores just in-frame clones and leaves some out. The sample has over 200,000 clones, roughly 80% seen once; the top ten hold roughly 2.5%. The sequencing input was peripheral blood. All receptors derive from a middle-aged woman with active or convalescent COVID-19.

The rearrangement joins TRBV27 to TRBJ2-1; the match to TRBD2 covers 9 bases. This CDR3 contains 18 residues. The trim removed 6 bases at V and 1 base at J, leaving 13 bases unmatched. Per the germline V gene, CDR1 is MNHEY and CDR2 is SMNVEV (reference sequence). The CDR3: CASSFGRGGLQSYNEQFF. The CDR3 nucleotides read TGTGCCAGCAGCTTTGGGCGGGGGGGCCTCCAATCCTACAATGAGCAGTTCTTC.

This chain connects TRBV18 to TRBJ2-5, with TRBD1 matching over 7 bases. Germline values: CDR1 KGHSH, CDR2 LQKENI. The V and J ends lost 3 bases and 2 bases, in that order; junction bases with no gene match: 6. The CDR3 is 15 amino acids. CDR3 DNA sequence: TGTGCCAGCTCACCTCGGACAGGCACGCAAGAGACCCAGTACTTC. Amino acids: CASSPRTGTQETQYF.

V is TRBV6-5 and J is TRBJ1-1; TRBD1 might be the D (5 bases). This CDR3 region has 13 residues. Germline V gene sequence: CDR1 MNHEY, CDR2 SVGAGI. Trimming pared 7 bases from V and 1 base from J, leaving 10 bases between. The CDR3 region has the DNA TGTGCCAGCAACATTGGACAGAACACTGAAGCTTTCTTT. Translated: CASNIGQNTEAFF.

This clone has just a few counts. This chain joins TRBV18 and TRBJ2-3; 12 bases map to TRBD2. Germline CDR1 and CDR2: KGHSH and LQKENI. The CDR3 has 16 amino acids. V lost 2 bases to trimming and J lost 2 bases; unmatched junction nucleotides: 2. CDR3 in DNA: TGTGCCAGCTCACCAAGACTAGCGGGGGCCACAGATACGCAGTATTTT. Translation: CASSPRLAGATDTQYF.

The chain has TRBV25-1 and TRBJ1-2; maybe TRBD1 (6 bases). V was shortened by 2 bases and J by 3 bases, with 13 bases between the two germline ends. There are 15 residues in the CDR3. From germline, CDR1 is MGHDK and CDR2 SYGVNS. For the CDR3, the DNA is TGTGCCAGCAGTGAAGCGGCAGGGGTGGACTATGGCTACACCTTC. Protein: CASSEAAGVDYGYTF.

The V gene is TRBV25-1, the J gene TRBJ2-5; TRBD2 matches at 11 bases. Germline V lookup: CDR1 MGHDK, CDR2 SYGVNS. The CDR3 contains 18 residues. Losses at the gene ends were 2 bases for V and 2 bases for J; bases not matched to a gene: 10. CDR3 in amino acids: CASSERGTTSGSQETQYF. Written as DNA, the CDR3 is TGTGCCAGCAGTGAACGAGGGACTACTAGCGGGAGTCAAGAGACCCAGTACTTC.

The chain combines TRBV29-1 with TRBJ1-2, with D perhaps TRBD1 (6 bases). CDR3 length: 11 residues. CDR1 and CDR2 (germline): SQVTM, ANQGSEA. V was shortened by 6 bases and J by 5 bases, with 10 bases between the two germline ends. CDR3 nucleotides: TGCAGCGTCCCAGGGGATTATGGCTACACCTTC. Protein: CSVPGDYGYTF.

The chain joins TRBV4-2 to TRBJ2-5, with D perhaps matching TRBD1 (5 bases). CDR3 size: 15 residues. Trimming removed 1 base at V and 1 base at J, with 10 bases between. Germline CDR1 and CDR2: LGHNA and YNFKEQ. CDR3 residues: CASSQVQGIQETQYF. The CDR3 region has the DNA TGTGCCAGCAGCCAAGTGCAGGGTATCCAAGAGACCCAGTACTTC.

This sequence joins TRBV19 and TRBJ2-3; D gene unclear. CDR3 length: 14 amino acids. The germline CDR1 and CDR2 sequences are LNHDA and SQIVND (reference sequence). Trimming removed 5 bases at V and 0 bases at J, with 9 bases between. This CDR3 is CASSDTTSTDTQYF. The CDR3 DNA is TGTGCCAGTAGTGACACCACTAGCACAGATACGCAGTATTTT.

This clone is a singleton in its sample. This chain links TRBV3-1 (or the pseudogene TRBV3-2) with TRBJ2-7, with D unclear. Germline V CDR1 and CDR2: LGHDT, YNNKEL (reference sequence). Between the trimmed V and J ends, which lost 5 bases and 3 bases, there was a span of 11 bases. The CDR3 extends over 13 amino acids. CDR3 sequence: CASSGLDNYEQYF. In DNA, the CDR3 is TGTGCCAGCAGCGGCCTCGACAACTACGAGCAGTACTTC.

The CDR3 sequence: CASSLLASRSTDTQYF. In DNA, the CDR3 is TGTGCCAGCAGCCTACTAGCGTCCCGAAGCACAGATACGCAGTATTTT. The chain employs TRBV11-3 and TRBJ2-3; 7 positions agree with TRBD2. The CDR3 extends over 16 amino acids. CDR1 and CDR2 from the germline V gene are SGHNT and YENEEA. J lost 0 bases, V lost 5 bases, and 8 bases had no gene match.

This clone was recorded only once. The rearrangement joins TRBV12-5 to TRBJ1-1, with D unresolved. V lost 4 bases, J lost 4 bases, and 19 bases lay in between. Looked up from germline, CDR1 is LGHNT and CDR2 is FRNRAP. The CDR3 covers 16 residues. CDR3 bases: TGTGCTAGTGGTTCCCGGGGTCCCGGCCACGCCACTGAAGCTTTCTTT. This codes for CASGSRGPGHATEAFF. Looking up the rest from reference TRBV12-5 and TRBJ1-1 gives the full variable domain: DARVTQTPRHKVTEMGQEVTMRCQPILGHNTVFWYRQTMMQGLELLAYFRNRAPLDDSGMPKDRFSAEMPDATLATLKIQPSEPRDSAVYFCASGSRGPGHATEAFFGQGTRLTVV.

The CDR3 reads CVLGQGDEQYF. The CDR3 bases are TGTGTTCTAGGGCAGGGGGACGAGCAGTACTTC. The chain combines TRBV30 with TRBJ2-7; 7 bases agree with TRBD1. CDR1 is GTSNPN and CDR2 is SVGIG in the germline V gene (reference sequence). The CDR3 is 11 amino acids.

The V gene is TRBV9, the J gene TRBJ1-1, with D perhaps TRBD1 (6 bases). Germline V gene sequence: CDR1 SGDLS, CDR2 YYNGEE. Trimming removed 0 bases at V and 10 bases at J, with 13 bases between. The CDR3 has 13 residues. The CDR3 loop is CASSVGTESSAFF. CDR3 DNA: TGTGCCAGCAGCGTAGGGACAGAGTCTTCAGCTTTCTTT.

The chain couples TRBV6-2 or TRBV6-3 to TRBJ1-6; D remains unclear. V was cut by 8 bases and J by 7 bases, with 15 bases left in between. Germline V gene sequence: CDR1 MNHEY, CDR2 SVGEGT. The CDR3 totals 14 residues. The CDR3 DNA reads TGTGCCAGCCGTTCTCCTACGGGGAATTCACCCCTCCACTTT. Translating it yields CASRSPTGNSPLHF.

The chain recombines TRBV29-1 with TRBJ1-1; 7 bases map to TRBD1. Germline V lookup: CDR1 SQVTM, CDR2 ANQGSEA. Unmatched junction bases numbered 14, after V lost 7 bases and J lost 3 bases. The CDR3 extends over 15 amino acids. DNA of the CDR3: TGCAGCGGGGAGACAGGGATGGGCTCGGACACTGAAGCTTTCTTT. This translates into CSGETGMGSDTEAFF.

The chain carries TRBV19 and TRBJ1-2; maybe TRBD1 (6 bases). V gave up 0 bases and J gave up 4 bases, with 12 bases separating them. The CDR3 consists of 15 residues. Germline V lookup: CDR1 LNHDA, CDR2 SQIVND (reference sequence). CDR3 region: CASSIEWGGSYGYTF. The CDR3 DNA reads TGTGCCAGTAGTATAGAATGGGGGGGCAGCTATGGCTACACCTTC.

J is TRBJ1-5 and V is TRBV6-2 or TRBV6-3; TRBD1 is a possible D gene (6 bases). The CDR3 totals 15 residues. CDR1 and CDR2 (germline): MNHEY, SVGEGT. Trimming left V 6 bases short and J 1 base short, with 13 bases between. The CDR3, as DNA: TGTGCCAGCAGCCGTCCGGGGGGCAGCAATCAGCCCCAGCATTTT. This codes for CASSRPGGSNQPQHF.

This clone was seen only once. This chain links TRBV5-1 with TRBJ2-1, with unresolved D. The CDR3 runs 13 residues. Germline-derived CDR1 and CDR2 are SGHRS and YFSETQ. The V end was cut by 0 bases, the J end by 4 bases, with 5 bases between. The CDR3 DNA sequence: TGCGCCAGCAGCTTGGGCACATACAATGAGCAGTTCTTC. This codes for CASSLGTYNEQFF. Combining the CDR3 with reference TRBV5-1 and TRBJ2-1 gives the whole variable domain KAGVTQTPRYLIKTRGQQVTLSCSPISGHRSVSWYQQTPGQGLQFLFEYFSETQRNKGNFPGRFSGRQFSNSRSEMNVSTLELGDSALYLCASSLGTYNEQFFGPGTRLTVL.

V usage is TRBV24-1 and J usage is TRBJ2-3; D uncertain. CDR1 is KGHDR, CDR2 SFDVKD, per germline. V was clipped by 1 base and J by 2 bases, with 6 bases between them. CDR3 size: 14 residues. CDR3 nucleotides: TGTGCCACCAGTGATTTCCAGGCCACAGATACGCAGTATTTT. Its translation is CATSDFQATDTQYF.

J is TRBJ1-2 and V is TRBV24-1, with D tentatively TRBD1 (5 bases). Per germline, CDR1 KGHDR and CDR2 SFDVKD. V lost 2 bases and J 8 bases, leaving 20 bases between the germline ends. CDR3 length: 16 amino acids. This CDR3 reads CATSDSPRGREGGYTF. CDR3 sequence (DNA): TGTGCCACCAGTGATTCCCCCCGCGGCAGGGAAGGAGGCTACACCTTC.

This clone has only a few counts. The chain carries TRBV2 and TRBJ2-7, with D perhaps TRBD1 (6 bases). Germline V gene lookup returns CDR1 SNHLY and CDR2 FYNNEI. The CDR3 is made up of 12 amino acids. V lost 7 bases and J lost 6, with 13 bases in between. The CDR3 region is CASKGEGVEQYF. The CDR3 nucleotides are TGTGCCAGCAAGGGGGAAGGGGTCGAGCAGTACTTC.

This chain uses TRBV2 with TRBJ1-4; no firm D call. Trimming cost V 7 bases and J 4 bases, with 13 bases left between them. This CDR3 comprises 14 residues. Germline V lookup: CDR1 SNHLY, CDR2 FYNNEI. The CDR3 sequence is CASIEEAVNEKLFF. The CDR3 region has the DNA TGTGCCAGCATAGAGGAGGCGGTTAATGAAAAACTGTTTTTT.